The 18 T cell receptor beta chains listed next were all sequenced from one sample in a study of OX40 agonist ivuxolimab in advanced cancers. Method: immunoSEQ multiplex PCR; TCRdb's copy keeps in-frame clones and lacks some. The sample includes roughly 20,000 clones, 86% seen only once; the top ten take 15% to 20%. Sample: CD4+ or CD8+ T cells sorted from blood, taken in a trial of the OX40 agonist ivuxolimab. The receptors derive from an adult with an advanced solid tumor such as melanoma, head and neck, liver or kidney cancer.

This clone has only a few counts. A read error may account for a junction end that differs from germline. V gene TRBV18 combines with J gene TRBJ2-2; D is unresolved. The CDR3 has 14 amino acids. Germline CDR1 and CDR2: KGHSH and LQKENI. CDR3 amino acids: CASSPPAVAGQLFF. The CDR3 DNA sequence: TGTGCCAGCTCACCACCCGCCGTCGCCGGGCAGCTGTTTTTT.

The gene calls are TRBV6-6 and TRBJ2-3; tentatively, D is TRBD1 (6 bases). The V end lost 6 bases, the J end lost 5 bases, and 9 bases lay between the germline ends. CDR1 and CDR2 from the germline V gene are MNHNY and SVGAGI (reference sequence). The CDR3 loop spans 12 amino acids. The CDR3 loop reads CASSPGVDTQYF. The CDR3 DNA reads as TGTGCCAGCAGCCCAGGGGTAGATACGCAGTATTTT.

The chain links TRBV5-4 to TRBJ1-6; possible D gene TRBD1, 5 bases. Germline CDR1 reads SGHNT; CDR2 reads YYREEE (reference sequence). The CDR3 contains 13 residues. V was shortened by 5 bases and J by 8 bases, with 11 bases between the two germline ends. The chain's CDR3 is CASRRDYDSPLHF. The CDR3 nucleotides are TGTGCCAGCAGGAGGGACTACGATTCACCCCTCCACTTT.

V and J are TRBV6-5 and TRBJ1-2, with 10 bases that match TRBD1. Germline trimming cut 6 bases from V and 4 bases from J; bases unmatched to any gene: 2. From germline, CDR1 is MNHEY and CDR2 SVGAGI. The CDR3 consists of 13 residues. CDR3 amino acids: CASSRTGGYGYTF. The CDR3 DNA reads as TGTGCCAGCAGCAGGACAGGGGGCTATGGCTACACCTTC.

This chain uses TRBV6-5 with TRBJ2-1, with 7 bases lining up with TRBD1. This CDR3 spans 14 amino acids. V lost 5 bases to trimming and J lost 8 bases; unmatched junction nucleotides: 9. Per the germline V gene, CDR1 is MNHEY and CDR2 is SVGAGI. The CDR3 spells CASSRSTGIYEQFF. CDR3 nucleotide sequence: TGTGCCAGCAGTCGCTCGACAGGGATCTATGAGCAGTTCTTC.

This clone was picked up one time. The chain is built from TRBV19 and TRBJ1-2, with D possibly being TRBD1 (5 bases). V shed 5 bases and J shed 6 bases, with 25 bases lying between them. The CDR3 runs to 17 residues. Germline V gives CDR1 LNHDA, CDR2 SQIVND (reference sequence). The chain's CDR3 is CASSPQNPAGSRDGYTF. The CDR3, as DNA: TGTGCCAGTAGTCCCCAAAATCCGGCAGGGTCGAGGGATGGCTACACCTTC.

As to this clone: This sample includes further DNA sequences coding for the same CDR3. CDR3 residues: CASSLRPDRDTEAFF. In DNA, the CDR3 is TGTGCCAGCAGTCTACGCCCCGACAGGGACACTGAAGCTTTCTTT. The chain has TRBV5-6 and TRBJ1-1; 7 bases match TRBD1. Unmatched junction bases numbered 10, after V lost 5 bases and J lost 3 bases. Germline V lookup: CDR1 SGHDT, CDR2 YYEEEE. The length of the CDR3 is 15 residues.

Only one count was recorded for this clone. The rearrangement links TRBV7-2 to TRBJ2-7; 12 bases agree with TRBD2. CDR1 and CDR2 (germline): SGHTA, FQGNSA. V trimming: 3 bases; J trimming: 4 bases; junction bases outside the gene matches: 1. The CDR3 is 14 amino acids. The CDR3 DNA reads as TGTGCCAGCAGCTTTACTAGCGGGGGGTACGAGCAGTACTTC. Its protein is CASSFTSGGYEQYF.

The CDR3 loop reads CASSYGLAGPYEQYF. The DNA of the CDR3 is TGCGCCAGCAGCTACGGACTAGCGGGTCCCTACGAGCAGTACTTC. This chain links TRBV5-1 with TRBJ2-7; TRBD2 matches at 11 bases. The V segment lost 3 bases and the J segment 2 bases; nucleotides outside the gene matches: 4. Germline assignment: CDR1 SGHRS and CDR2 YFSETQ. The CDR3 spans 15 residues.

The rearrangement links TRBV25-1 to TRBJ2-1, with a tentative D call TRBD2 (6 bases). The CDR3 spans 18 residues. Germline lookup yields CDR1 MGHDK and CDR2 SYGVNS. V dropped 0 bases and J dropped 2 bases, with 17 bases sitting between them. The CDR3 DNA is TGTGCCAGCAGTGAATATAAGCGGCGGGACCTGACCTACAATGAGCAGTTCTTC. It translates to CASSEYKRRDLTYNEQFF.

The V call is TRBV5-1, the J call TRBJ2-2, with D unresolved. Germline-derived CDR1 and CDR2 are SGHRS and YFSETQ. V lost 7 bases, J lost 3 bases, and 10 bases lay in between. CDR3 length: 13 residues. The CDR3 reads CASRRLDTGELFF. The DNA of the CDR3 is TGCGCCAGCCGACGGCTGGACACCGGGGAGCTGTTTTTT.

The chain recombines TRBV6-5 with TRBJ2-7, with D possibly being TRBD2 (5 bases). The CDR3 runs 12 residues. CDR1 and CDR2 from the germline V gene are MNHEY and SVGAGI. V lost 4 bases and J 4 bases, leaving 8 bases between the germline ends. The CDR3 sequence is CASSSGMYEQYF. The CDR3 bases are TGTGCCAGCAGTTCCGGGATGTACGAGCAGTACTTC.

V and J are TRBV18 and TRBJ2-6, with 7 nucleotides matching TRBD1. Germline CDR1 KGHSH, CDR2 LQKENI. Unmatched junction bases numbered 5, after V lost 3 bases and J lost 0 bases. The length of the CDR3 is 17 residues. This CDR3 is CASSPRTGNSGANVLTF. The DNA for the CDR3 is TGTGCCAGCTCACCTCGGACAGGAAACTCTGGGGCCAACGTCCTGACTTTC.

The V and J genes are TRBV5-1 and TRBJ2-3; D gene unclear. This CDR3 is built from 12 residues. Germline CDR1 is SGHRS and CDR2 is YFSETQ. The V gene lost 4 bases and the J gene lost 6 bases, with 9 bases spanning the gap. The CDR3 coding sequence is TGCGCCAGCAGCCCCCCGGCGGATACGCAGTATTTT. The encoded protein is CASSPPADTQYF.

The chain joins TRBV5-6 to TRBJ1-1; TRBD1 matches at 10 bases. The CDR3 consists of 16 residues. Per the germline V gene, CDR1 is SGHDT and CDR2 is YYEEEE. The junction had 9 bases not matched to a gene; V was cut back by 4 bases and J by 3 bases. Here the CDR3 DNA reads TGTGCCAGCAGCCTCCCGGGACAGGGGTTTTACACTGAAGCTTTCTTT. The encoded protein is CASSLPGQGFYTEAFF.

V usage is TRBV4-3 and J usage is TRBJ1-5; maybe TRBD1 (5 bases). The germline CDR1 and CDR2 sequences are LGHNA and YSLEER. The ends were cut back, 0 bases at V and 9 bases at J, with 9 bases in the middle. The CDR3 has 13 residues. DNA for the CDR3: TGCGCCAGCAGCCAAGAGGGGGGTCGGCCCCAGCATTTT. Protein: CASSQEGGRPQHF.

The rearrangement links TRBV29-1 to TRBJ2-1, with TRBD2 matching over 7 bases. After removal of 3 bases from V and 6 bases from J, the junction contained 5 bases not matched to a gene. Germline CDR1 SQVTM, CDR2 ANQGSEA. This CDR3 has 13 amino acids. This CDR3 reads CSVEGGKSNEQFF. In DNA, the CDR3 is TGCAGCGTTGAGGGGGGGAAATCCAATGAGCAGTTCTTC.

The V call is TRBV7-9, the J call TRBJ2-4; the match to TRBD2 covers 12 bases. The CDR3 covers 16 residues. The germline gives CDR1 SEHNR, CDR2 FQNEAQ (reference sequence). With 3 bases clipped from V and 7 bases from J, the junction kept 7 bases outside the gene matches. This CDR3 is CASSFPTSGSGNIQYF. The CDR3 coding sequence is TGTGCCAGCAGCTTTCCGACTAGCGGGAGCGGGAACATTCAGTACTTC.